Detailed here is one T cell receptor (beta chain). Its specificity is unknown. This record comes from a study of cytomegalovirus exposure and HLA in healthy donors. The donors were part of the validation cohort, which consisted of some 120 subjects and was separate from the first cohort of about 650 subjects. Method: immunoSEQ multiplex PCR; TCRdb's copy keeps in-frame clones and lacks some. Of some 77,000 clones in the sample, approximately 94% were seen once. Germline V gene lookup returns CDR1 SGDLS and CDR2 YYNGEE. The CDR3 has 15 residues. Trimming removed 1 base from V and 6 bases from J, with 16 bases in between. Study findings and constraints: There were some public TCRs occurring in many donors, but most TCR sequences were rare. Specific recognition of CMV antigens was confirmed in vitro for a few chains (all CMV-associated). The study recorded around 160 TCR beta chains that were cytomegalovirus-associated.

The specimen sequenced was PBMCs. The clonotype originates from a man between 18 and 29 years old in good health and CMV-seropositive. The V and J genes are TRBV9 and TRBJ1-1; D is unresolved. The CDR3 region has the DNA TGTGCCAGCAGCGTATCCGGCGGATTTCTAGCTGAAGCTTTCTTT. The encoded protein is CASSVSGGFLAEAFF. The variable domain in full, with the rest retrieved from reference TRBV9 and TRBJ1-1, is DSGVTQTPKHLITATGQRVTLRCSPRSGDLSVYWYQQSLDQGLQFLIQYYNGEERAKGNILERFSAQQFPDLHSELNLSSLELGDSALYFCASSVSGGFLAEAFFGQGTRLTVV.